The 2 T cell receptor beta chains given below trace back to one sample, sequenced in a study of T cell responses to AZD1222 COVID-19 vaccine. Here immunoSEQ multiplex PCR was the method, and the copy in TCRdb shows in-frame clones only, minus some. The table lists about 140,000 clones, roughly 88% of them singletons. The sequences come from peripheral blood, collected on day 0 of AZD1222 vaccination. These receptors were obtained from an adult in good health.

As for this clone: The same CDR3 is also encoded by other DNA sequences in this sample. This sequence joins TRBV5-1 and TRBJ1-3; no reliable D call. The CDR3 spans 16 residues. V lost 0 bases and J lost 0, with 10 bases in between. Germline assignment: CDR1 SGHRS and CDR2 YFSETQ. The CDR3 protein is CASSLAPGNSGNTIYF. The CDR3 coding sequence is TGCGCCAGCAGCTTGGCGCCGGGGAACTCTGGAAACACCATATATTTT.

The rearrangement links TRBV6-5 to TRBJ2-7; weak D call: TRBD2 (6 bases). From germline, CDR1 is MNHEY and CDR2 SVGAGI. V was shortened by 0 bases and J by 1 base, with 10 bases between the two germline ends. The CDR3 length is 15 residues. CDR3 DNA sequence: TGTGCCAGCAGTTACTCCGGGACTGATTCCTACGAGCAGTACTTC. Its translation is CASSYSGTDSYEQYF.